This passage covers 14 T cell receptor beta chains from one sample sequenced in a study of T cells after yellow fever vaccination. TCRdb redid the calling of the 5' RACE reads with MiXCR, one entry per CDR3 protein. The profile covers 120,000 or so distinct CDR3 sequences, with 8.9% appearing a single time and under 40% taken by the ten largest. Sequencing used CD8+ T cells sorted from PBMCs, obtained on the day of the yellow fever booster vaccination. The receptors originated from a man in his late teens or twenties who received the YFV17D yellow fever vaccine.

This clonotype appeared a few times. The chain is built from TRBV9 and TRBJ1-6; possibly TRBD1 for D (5 bases). Germline assignment: CDR1 SGDLS and CDR2 YYNGEE. The CDR3 extends over 14 amino acids. Trimming pared 3 bases from V and 10 bases from J, leaving 14 bases between. CDR3 coding DNA: TGTGCCAGCAGCGATACCCACAGGAGGTCACCCCTCCACTTT. This translates into CASSDTHRRSPLHF.

The chain carries TRBV19 and TRBJ1-1, with 7 nucleotides matching TRBD1. Trimming cost V 8 bases and J 10 bases; bases outside gene matches: 7. The germline V gene encodes CDR1 LNHDA and CDR2 SQIVND (reference sequence). CDR3 length equals 11 residues. CDR3: CASGGNRGAFF. In DNA form, the CDR3 reads TGTGCCAGTGGAGGGAACAGGGGAGCTTTCTTT.

This clonotype has more than one count but fewer than ten. J is TRBJ2-3 and V is TRBV21-1; no check of the table's D call, TRBD1, against the DNA was made. TRBV21-1 is a pseudogene. CDR3 length: 14 residues. The CDR3 region has the DNA TGTGCCAGCAGCAAATACAGGGCCGAAGATACGCAGTATTTT. Encoded protein: CASSKYRAEDTQYF.

The rearrangement links TRBV13 to TRBJ1-3, with TRBD1 as a possible D gene (6 bases). The CDR3 totals 18 residues. Germline values: CDR1 PRHDT, CDR2 FYEKMQ (reference sequence). V gave up 5 bases and J gave up 0 bases, with 20 bases separating them. In nucleotides, the CDR3 is TGTGCCAGCAGCCCCGGACAGCCGGTCTTCCACTCTGGAAACACCATATATTTT. This codes for CASSPGQPVFHSGNTIYF.

This clonotype came up a few times. This chain uses TRBV19 with TRBJ1-5, with a possible D match to TRBD1 (6 bases). Trimming removed 5 bases at V and 9 bases at J, with 17 bases between. There are 14 residues in the CDR3. Germline V gene lookup returns CDR1 LNHDA and CDR2 SQIVND (reference sequence). Written as DNA, the CDR3 is TGTGCCAGTAGTTTGACAGGTGCTCACGGGCCCCAGCATTTT. Residues: CASSLTGAHGPQHF. Variable domain in full (rest from reference TRBV19 and TRBJ1-5): DGGITQSPKYLFRKEGQNVTLSCEQNLNHDAMYWYRQDPGQGLRLIYYSQIVNDFQKGDIAEGYSVSREKKESFPLTVTSAQKNPTAFYLCASSLTGAHGPQHFGDGTRLSIL.

CDR3 loop: CASQGVLIINEQFF. In DNA, the CDR3 is TGTGCCAGCCAGGGGGTCCTTATTATTAATGAGCAGTTCTTC. This sequence joins TRBV6-2 or TRBV6-3 and TRBJ2-1; 7 nucleotides align to TRBD1. Trimming cost V 8 bases and J 7 bases; bases outside gene matches: 11. The CDR3 is 14 amino acids. Germline lookup yields CDR1 MNHEY and CDR2 SVGEGT.

The chain carries TRBV11-2 and TRBJ2-1, with 7 bases aligning to TRBD2. Losses at the gene ends were 5 bases for V and 2 bases for J; bases not matched to a gene: 9. This CDR3 has 16 amino acids. Germline assignment: CDR1 SGHAT and CDR2 FQNNGV. The CDR3 bases are TGTGCCAGCAGCGCTCGCGGGGGTAGGACCTACAATGAGCAGTTCTTC. Translation: CASSARGGRTYNEQFF.

V and J are TRBV24-1 and TRBJ2-3; 7 positions match TRBD2. The CDR3 consists of 15 residues. CDR1 and CDR2 from the germline V gene are KGHDR and SFDVKD. V lost 4 bases and J lost 3; bases outside the gene matches: 6. The CDR3 coding sequence is TGTGCCACCAGTGAACTCAGGGAGGGTACAGATACGCAGTATTTT. Its translation: CATSELREGTDTQYF.

The chain is built from TRBV27 and TRBJ1-6, with 9 bases fitting TRBD1. The junction had 4 bases not matched to a gene; V was cut back by 3 bases and J by 1 base. The CDR3 is made up of 17 amino acids. CDR1 and CDR2 (germline): MNHEY, SMNVEV (reference sequence). CDR3 DNA sequence: TGTGCCAGCAGTTTTGGGGACAGGGCGTCCTATAATTCACCCCTCCACTTT. This sequence encodes CASSFGDRASYNSPLHF.

The gene calls are TRBV20-1 and TRBJ2-7; no firm D call. V lost 1 base to trimming and J lost 0 bases, with 7 bases between them. The CDR3 sequence is 13 residues long. CDR1 is DFQATT, CDR2 SNEGSKA, per germline (reference sequence). The CDR3 DNA reads TGCAGTGCTAGAGGGCGGACCTCCTACGAGCAGTACGTC. Its protein is CSARGRTSYEQYV.

This clonotype was counted between two and nine times. The V call is TRBV13, the J call TRBJ1-1; D uncertain. The CDR3 extends over 14 amino acids. CDR1 is PRHDT and CDR2 is FYEKMQ in the germline V gene (reference sequence). Trimming took 5 bases from V and 5 from J, leaving 15 bases between them. The CDR3 spells CASSRGPVRTEAFF. The CDR3 region has the DNA TGTGCCAGCAGCCGCGGCCCCGTAAGGACTGAAGCTTTCTTT.

This chain joins TRBV7-8 and TRBJ2-2; D gene ambiguous. The CDR3 extends over 15 amino acids. The germline gives CDR1 SGHVS, CDR2 FQNEAQ. V dropped 1 base and J dropped 4 bases, with 10 bases sitting between them. The DNA for the CDR3 is TGTGCCAGCAGCTTAGTATTCTCGGGCACCGGGGAGCTGTTTTTT. This translates into CASSLVFSGTGELFF. The full variable domain, with the rest looked up from reference TRBV7-8 and TRBJ2-2, is GAGVSQSPRYKVAKRGQDVALRCDPISGHVSLFWYQQALGQGPEFLTYFQNEAQLDKSGLPSDRFFAERPEGSVSTLKIQRTQQEDSAVYLCASSLVFSGTGELFFGEGSRLTVL.

Only a few counts were recorded for this clonotype. The chain is built from TRBV12-3 or TRBV12-4 and TRBJ2-1; 8 bases line up with TRBD2. With V trimmed by 6 bases and J by 8 bases, 9 bases remained unmatched. The CDR3 spans 14 residues. The CDR3 region is CASSPGGGGDEQFF. The CDR3, as DNA: TGTGCCAGCAGCCCCGGGGGGGGTGGAGATGAGCAGTTCTTC.

As DNA, the CDR3 is TGTGCCAGCAGGTTGTTGACAGGGGGGGTGACTGAAGCTTTCTTT. This gives the protein CASRLLTGGVTEAFF. This chain links TRBV6-1 with TRBJ1-1; 9 bases line up with TRBD1. CDR3 length equals 15 residues. The junction had 10 bases not matched to a gene; V was cut back by 6 bases and J by 5 bases. CDR1 and CDR2 from the germline V gene are MNHNS and SASEGT.